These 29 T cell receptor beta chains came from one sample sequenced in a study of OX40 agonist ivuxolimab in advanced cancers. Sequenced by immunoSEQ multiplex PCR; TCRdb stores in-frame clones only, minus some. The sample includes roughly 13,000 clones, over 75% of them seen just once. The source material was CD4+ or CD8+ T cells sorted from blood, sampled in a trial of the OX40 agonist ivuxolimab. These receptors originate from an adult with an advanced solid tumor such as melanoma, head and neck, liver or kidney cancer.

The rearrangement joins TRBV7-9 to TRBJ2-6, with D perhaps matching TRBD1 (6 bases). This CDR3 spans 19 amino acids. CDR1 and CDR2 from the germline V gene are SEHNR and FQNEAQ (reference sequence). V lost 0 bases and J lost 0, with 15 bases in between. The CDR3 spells CASSLADFTGFSGANVLTF. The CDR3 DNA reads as TGTGCCAGCAGCTTAGCTGATTTTACAGGGTTCTCTGGGGCCAACGTCCTGACTTTC.

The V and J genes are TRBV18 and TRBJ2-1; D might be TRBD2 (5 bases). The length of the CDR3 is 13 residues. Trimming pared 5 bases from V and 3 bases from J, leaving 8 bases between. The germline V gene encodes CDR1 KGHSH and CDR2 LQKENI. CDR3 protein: CASSYSGYNEQFF. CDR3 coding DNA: TGTGCCAGCTCATACAGCGGCTACAATGAGCAGTTCTTC. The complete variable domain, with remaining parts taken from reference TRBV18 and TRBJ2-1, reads NAGVMQNPRHLVRRRGQEARLRCSPMKGHSHVYWYRQLPEEGLKFMVYLQKENIIDESGMPKERFSAEFPKEGPSILRIQQVVRGDSAAYFCASSYSGYNEQFFGPGTRLTVL.

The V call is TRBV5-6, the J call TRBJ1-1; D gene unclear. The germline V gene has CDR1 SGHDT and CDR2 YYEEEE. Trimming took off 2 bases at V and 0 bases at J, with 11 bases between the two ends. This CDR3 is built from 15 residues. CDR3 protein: CASSLMNSLNTEAFF. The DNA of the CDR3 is TGTGCCAGCAGCTTAATGAACAGCCTGAACACTGAAGCTTTCTTT.

The CDR3 here is CASSVSGHQANYGYTF. The CDR3 region has the DNA TGTGCCAGCAGCGTATCTGGCCATCAAGCTAACTATGGCTACACCTTC. The gene calls are TRBV9 and TRBJ1-2; D uncertain. Trimming shortened V by 1 base and J by 0 bases, and 13 bases separated the two germline ends. The CDR3 length is 16 residues. CDR1 and CDR2 from the germline V gene are SGDLS and YYNGEE.

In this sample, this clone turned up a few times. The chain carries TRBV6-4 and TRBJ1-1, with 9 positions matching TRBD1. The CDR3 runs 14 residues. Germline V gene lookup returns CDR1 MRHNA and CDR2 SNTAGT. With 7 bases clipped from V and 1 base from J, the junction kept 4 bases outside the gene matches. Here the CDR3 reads CASKGQGWNTEAFF. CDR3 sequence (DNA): TGTGCCAGCAAGGGACAGGGCTGGAACACTGAAGCTTTCTTT.

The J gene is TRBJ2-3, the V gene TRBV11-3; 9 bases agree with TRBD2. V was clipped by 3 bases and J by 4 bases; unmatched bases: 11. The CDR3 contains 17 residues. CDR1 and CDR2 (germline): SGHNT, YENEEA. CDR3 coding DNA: TGTGCCAGCAGCTTCACCCTAGCGGGAATTTGGCCAGATACGCAGTATTTT. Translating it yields CASSFTLAGIWPDTQYF.

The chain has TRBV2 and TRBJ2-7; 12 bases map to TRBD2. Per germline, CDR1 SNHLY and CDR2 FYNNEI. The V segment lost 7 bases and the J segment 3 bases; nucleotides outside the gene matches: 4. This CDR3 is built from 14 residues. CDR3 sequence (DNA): TGTGCCAGCACTAGGACTAGCGGGAACTACGAGCAGTACTTC. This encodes CASTRTSGNYEQYF.

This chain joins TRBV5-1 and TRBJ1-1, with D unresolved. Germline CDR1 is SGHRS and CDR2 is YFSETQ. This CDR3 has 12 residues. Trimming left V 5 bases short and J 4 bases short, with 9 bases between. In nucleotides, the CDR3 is TGCGCCAGCAGAGGAGCCCTCACTGAAGCTTTCTTT. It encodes CASRGALTEAFF.

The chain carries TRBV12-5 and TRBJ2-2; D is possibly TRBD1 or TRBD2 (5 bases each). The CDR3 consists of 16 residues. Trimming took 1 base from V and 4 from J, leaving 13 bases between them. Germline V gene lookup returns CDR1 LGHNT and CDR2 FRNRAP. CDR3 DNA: TGTGCTAGTGGTTTGGGGGGGAGCGCGGGCACCGGGGAGCTGTTTTTT. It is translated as CASGLGGSAGTGELFF. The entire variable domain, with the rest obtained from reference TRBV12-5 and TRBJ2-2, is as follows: DARVTQTPRHKVTEMGQEVTMRCQPILGHNTVFWYRQTMMQGLELLAYFRNRAPLDDSGMPKDRFSAEMPDATLATLKIQPSEPRDSAVYFCASGLGGSAGTGELFFGEGSRLTVL.

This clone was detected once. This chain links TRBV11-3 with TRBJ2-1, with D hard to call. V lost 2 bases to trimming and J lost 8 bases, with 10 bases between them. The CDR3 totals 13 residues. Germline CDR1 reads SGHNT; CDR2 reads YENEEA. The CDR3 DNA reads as TGTGCCAGCAGCTTAAGGGTCAAGGATGAGCAGTTCTTC. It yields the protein CASSLRVKDEQFF.

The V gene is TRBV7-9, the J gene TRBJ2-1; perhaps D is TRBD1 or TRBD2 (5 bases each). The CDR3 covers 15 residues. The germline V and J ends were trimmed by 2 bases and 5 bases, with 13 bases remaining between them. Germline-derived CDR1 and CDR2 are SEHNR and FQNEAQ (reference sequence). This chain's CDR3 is CASSLLQGPNNEQFF. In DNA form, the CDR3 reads TGTGCCAGCAGCTTACTCCAGGGACCAAACAATGAGCAGTTCTTC.

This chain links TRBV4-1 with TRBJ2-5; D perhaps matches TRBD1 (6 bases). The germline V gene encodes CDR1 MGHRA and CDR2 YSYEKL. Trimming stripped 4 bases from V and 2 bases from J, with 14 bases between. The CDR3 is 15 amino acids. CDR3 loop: CASSRNPGQQETQYF. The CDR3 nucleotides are TGCGCCAGCAGCCGGAACCCGGGACAACAAGAGACCCAGTACTTC.

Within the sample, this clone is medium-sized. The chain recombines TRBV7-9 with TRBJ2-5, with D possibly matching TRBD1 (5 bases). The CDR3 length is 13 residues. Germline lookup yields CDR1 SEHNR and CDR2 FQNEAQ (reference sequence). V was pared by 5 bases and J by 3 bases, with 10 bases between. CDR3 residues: CASSPGHEETQYF. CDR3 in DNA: TGTGCCAGCAGCCCAGGACACGAAGAGACCCAGTACTTC.

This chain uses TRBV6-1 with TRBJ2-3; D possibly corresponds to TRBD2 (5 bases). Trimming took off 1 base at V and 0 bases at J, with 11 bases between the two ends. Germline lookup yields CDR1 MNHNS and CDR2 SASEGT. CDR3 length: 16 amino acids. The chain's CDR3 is CASSEGGRTSTDTQYF. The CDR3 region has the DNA TGTGCCAGCAGTGAAGGAGGAAGGACTAGCACAGATACGCAGTATTTT.

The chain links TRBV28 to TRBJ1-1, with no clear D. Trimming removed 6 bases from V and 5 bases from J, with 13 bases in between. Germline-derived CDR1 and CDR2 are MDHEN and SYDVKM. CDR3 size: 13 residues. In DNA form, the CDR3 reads TGTGCCAGCAGCCCGCCCGGTGAGACTGAAGCTTTCTTT. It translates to CASSPPGETEAFF.

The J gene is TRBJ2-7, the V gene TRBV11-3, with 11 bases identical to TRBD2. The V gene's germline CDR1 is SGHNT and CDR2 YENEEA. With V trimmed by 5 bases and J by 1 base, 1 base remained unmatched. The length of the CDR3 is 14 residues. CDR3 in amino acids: CASSLAGGSYEQYF. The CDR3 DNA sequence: TGTGCCAGCAGCCTAGCGGGAGGATCCTACGAGCAGTACTTC.

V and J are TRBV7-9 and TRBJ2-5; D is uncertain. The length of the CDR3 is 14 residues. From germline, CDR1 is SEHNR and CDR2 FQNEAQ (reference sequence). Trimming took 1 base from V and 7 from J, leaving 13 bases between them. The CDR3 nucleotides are TGTGCCAGCAGCTTAGGCGGCCCCAGCAGGACCCAGTACTTC. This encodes CASSLGGPSRTQYF.

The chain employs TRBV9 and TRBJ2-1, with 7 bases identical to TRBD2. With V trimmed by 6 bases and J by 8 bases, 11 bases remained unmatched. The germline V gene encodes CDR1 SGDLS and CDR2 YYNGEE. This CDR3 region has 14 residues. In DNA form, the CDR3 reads TGTGCCAGCACCCCGGAGGGCGGGAGCCATGAGCAGTTCTTC. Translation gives CASTPEGGSHEQFF. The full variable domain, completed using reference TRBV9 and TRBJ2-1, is DSGVTQTPKHLITATGQRVTLRCSPRSGDLSVYWYQQSLDQGLQFLIQYYNGEERAKGNILERFSAQQFPDLHSELNLSSLELGDSALYFCASTPEGGSHEQFFGPGTRLTVL.

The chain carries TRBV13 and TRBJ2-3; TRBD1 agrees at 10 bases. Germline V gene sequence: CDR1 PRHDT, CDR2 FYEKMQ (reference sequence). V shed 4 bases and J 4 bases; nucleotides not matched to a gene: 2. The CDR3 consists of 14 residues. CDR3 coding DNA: TGTGCCAGCAGCTCGGGGACAGGGGCAGATACGCAGTATTTT. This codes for CASSSGTGADTQYF. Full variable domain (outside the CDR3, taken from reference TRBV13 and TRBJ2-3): AAGVIQSPRHLIKEKRETATLKCYPIPRHDTVYWYQQGPGQDPQFLISFYEKMQSDKGSIPDRFSAQQFSDYHSELNMSSLELGDSALYFCASSSGTGADTQYFGPGTRLTVL.

The CDR3: CSGLKYTGELFF. CDR3 sequence (DNA): TGCAGCGGGCTAAAATACACCGGGGAGCTGTTTTTT. V is TRBV29-1 and J is TRBJ2-2; D is uncertain. Germline assignment: CDR1 SQVTM and CDR2 ANQGSEA. The CDR3 has 12 amino acids. Trimming took 7 bases from V and 3 from J, leaving 9 bases between them.

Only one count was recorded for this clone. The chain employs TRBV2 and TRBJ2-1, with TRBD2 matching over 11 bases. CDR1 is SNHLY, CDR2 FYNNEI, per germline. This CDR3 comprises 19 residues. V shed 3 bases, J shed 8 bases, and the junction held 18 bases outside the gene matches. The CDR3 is CASSEEGELAGGPLDEQFF. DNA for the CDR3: TGTGCCAGCAGTGAGGAGGGAGAATTAGCGGGAGGGCCTTTGGATGAGCAGTTCTTC.

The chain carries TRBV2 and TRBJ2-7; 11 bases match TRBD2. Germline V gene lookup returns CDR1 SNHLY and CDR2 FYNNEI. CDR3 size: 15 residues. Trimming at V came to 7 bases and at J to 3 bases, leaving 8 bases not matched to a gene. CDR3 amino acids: CASNPGLAELYEQYF. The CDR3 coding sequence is TGTGCCAGCAATCCGGGACTAGCGGAGCTCTACGAGCAGTACTTC.

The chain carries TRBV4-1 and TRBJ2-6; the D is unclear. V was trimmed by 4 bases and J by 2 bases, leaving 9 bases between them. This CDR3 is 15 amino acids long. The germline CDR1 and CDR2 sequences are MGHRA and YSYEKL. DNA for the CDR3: TGCGCCAGCAGCCCTGGTTGGGCTGGGGCCAACGTCCTGACTTTC. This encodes CASSPGWAGANVLTF.

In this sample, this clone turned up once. The CDR3: CASSQGGTGGTEAFF. CDR3 sequence (DNA): TGTGCCAGCAGCCAAGGGGGAACAGGCGGCACTGAAGCTTTCTTT. This chain uses TRBV4-2 with TRBJ1-1; D might be TRBD1 (5 bases). This CDR3 has 15 residues. The V gene lost 1 base and the J gene lost 4 bases, with 13 bases spanning the gap. Per germline, CDR1 LGHNA and CDR2 YNFKEQ.

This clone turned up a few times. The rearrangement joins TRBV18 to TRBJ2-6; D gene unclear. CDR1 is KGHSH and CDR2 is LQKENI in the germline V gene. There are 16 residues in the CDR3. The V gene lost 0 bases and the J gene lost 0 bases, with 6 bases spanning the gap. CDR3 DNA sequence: TGTGCCAGCTCACCACCGTCCAGCTCTGGGGCCAACGTCCTGACTTTC. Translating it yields CASSPPSSSGANVLTF.

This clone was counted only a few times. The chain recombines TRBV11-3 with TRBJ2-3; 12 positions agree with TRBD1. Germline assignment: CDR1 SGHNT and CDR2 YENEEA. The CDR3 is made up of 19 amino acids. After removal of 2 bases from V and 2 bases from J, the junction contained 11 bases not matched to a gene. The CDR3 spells CASSLPGTGGSFPTDTQYF. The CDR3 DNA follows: TGTGCCAGCAGCTTACCCGGGACAGGGGGCTCGTTCCCCACAGATACGCAGTATTTT.

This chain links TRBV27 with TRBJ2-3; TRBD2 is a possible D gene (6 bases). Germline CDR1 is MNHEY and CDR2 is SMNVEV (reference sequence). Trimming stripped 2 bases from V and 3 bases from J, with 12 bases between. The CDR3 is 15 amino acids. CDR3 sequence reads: CASSLTGSGTDTQYF. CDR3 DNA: TGTGCCAGCAGTTTAACCGGGAGCGGGACAGATACGCAGTATTTT.

The CDR3, as DNA: TGTGCCAGCAGCTTACGGGATAGTAGCACAGATACGCAGTATTTT. Its protein is CASSLRDSSTDTQYF. The V call is TRBV7-3, the J call TRBJ2-3, with D perhaps matching TRBD2 (5 bases). Per germline, CDR1 SGHTA and CDR2 FQGTGA. Trimming removed 2 bases from V and 0 bases from J, with 9 bases in between. The CDR3 has 15 amino acids. Full variable domain (rest looked up from reference TRBV7-3 and TRBJ2-3): GAGVSQTPSNKVTEKGKYVELRCDPISGHTALYWYRQSLGQGPEFLIYFQGTGAADDSGLPNDRFFAVRPEGSVSTLKIQRTERGDSAVYLCASSLRDSSTDTQYFGPGTRLTVL.

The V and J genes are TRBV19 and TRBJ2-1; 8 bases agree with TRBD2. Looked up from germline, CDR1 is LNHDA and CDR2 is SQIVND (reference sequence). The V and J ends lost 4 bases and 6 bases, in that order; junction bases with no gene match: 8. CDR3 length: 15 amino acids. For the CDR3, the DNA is TGTGCCAGTAGTACCAGCGGGAGCGGCGGCAATGAGCAGTTCTTC. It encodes CASSTSGSGGNEQFF. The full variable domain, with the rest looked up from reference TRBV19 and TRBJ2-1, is DGGITQSPKYLFRKEGQNVTLSCEQNLNHDAMYWYRQDPGQGLRLIYYSQIVNDFQKGDIAEGYSVSREKKESFPLTVTSAQKNPTAFYLCASSTSGSGGNEQFFGPGTRLTVL.